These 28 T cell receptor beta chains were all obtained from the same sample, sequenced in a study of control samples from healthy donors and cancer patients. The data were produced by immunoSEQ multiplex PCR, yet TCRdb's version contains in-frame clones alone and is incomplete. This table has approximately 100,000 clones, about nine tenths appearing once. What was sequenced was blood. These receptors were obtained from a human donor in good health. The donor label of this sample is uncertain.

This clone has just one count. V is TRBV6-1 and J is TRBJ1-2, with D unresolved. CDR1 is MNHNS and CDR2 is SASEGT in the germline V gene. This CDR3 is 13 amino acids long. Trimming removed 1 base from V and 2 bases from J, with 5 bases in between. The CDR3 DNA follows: TGTGCCAGCAGTGAAGGGAGGAACTATGGCTACACCTTC. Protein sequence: CASSEGRNYGYTF.

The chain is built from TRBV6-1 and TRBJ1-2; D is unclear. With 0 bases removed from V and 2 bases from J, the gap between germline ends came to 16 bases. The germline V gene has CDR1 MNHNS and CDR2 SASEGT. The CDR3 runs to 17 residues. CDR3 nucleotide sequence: TGTGCCAGCAGTGAAGCTGCGGACGGAAACAGCAACTATGGCTACACCTTC. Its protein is CASSEAADGNSNYGYTF.

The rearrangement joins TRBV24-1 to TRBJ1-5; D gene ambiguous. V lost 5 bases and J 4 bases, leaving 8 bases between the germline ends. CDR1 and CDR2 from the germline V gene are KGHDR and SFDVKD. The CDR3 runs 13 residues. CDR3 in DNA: TGTGCCACCAGTGGCGACGGGAATCAGCCCCAGCATTTT. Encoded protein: CATSGDGNQPQHF.

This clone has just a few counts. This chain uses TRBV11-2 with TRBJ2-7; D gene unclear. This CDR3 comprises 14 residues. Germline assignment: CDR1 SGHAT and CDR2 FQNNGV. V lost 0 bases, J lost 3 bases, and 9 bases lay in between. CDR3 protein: CASSLDLLFYEQYF. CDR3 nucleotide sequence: TGTGCCAGCAGCTTAGATCTGTTATTCTACGAGCAGTACTTC.

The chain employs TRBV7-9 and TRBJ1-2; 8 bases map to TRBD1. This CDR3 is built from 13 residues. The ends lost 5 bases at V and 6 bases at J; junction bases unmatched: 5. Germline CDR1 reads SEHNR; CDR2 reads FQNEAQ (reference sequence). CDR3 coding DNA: TGTGCCAGCAGCCCATCGGACAGGGATGGCTACACCTTC. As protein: CASSPSDRDGYTF.

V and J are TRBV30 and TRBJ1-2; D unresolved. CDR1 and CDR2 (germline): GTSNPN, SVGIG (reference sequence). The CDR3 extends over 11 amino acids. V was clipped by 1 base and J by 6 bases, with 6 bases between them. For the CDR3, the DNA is TGTGCCTGGAGTGGCTCGGATGGCTACACCTTC. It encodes CAWSGSDGYTF.

The CDR3 sequence: CASSLTGSTNEKLFF. In nucleotides, the CDR3 is TGTGCCAGCAGTTTAACAGGGAGTACTAATGAAAAACTGTTTTTT. The chain couples TRBV27 to TRBJ1-4, with D maybe TRBD1 (6 bases). The germline V gene has CDR1 MNHEY and CDR2 SMNVEV (reference sequence). The length of the CDR3 is 15 residues. Between the trimmed V and J ends, which lost 2 bases and 2 bases, there was a span of 9 bases.

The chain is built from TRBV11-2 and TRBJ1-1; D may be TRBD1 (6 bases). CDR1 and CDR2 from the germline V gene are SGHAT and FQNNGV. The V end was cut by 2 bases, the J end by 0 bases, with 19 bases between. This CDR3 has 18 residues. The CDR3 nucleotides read TGTGCCAGCAGCTTACGAGGTAGGACAGCTATTATGAACACTGAAGCTTTCTTT. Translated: CASSLRGRTAIMNTEAFF.

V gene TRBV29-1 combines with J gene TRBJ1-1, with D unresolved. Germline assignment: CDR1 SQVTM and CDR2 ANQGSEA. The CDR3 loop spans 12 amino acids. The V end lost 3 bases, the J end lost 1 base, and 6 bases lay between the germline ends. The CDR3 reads CSVDFQNTEAFF. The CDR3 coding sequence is TGCAGCGTTGATTTCCAGAACACTGAAGCTTTCTTT.

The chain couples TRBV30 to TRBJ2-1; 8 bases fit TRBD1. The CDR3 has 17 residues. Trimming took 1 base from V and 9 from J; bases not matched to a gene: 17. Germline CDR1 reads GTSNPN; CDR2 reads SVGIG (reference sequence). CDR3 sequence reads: CAWSGEFRTGLSGEQFF. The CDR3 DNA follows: TGTGCCTGGAGTGGAGAATTTAGGACAGGGCTATCTGGTGAGCAGTTCTTC.

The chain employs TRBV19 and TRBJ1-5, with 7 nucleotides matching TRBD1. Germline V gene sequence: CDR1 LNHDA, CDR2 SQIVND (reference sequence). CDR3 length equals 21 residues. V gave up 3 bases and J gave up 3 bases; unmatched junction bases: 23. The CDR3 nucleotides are TGTGCCAGTAGTATTATCCCTTTGGTTGATAGGGGGCAGATAAACAATCAGCCCCAGCATTTT. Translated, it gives CASSIIPLVDRGQINNQPQHF.

As DNA, the CDR3 is TGTGCCAGCAGTGATTTGGGGACTAGCCAAGGGGCAGATACGCAGTATTTT. Its protein product is CASSDLGTSQGADTQYF. This chain connects TRBV2 to TRBJ2-3; 9 nucleotides line up with TRBD2. Unmatched junction bases numbered 11, after V lost 3 bases and J lost 4 bases. Germline V gene data show CDR1 as SNHLY and CDR2 as FYNNEI. The CDR3 covers 17 residues.

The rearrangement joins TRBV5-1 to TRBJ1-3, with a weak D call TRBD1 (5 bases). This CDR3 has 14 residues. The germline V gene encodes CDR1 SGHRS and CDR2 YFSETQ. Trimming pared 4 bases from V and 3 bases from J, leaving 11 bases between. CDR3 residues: CASSPGQRGNTIYF. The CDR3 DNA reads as TGCGCCAGCAGCCCAGGGCAGCGTGGAAACACCATATATTTT.

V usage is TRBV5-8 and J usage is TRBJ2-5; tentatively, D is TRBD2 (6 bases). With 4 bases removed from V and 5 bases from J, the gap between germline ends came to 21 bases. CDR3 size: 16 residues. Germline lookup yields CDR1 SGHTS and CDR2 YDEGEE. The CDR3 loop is CASSPRTATRGETQYF. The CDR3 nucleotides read TGTGCCAGCAGCCCTCGGACGGCAACCCGGGGGGAGACCCAGTACTTC. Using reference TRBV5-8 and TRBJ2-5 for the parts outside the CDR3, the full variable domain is EAGVTQSPTHLIKTRGQQATLRCSPISGHTSVYWYQQALGLGLQFLLWYDEGEERNRGNFPPRFSGRQFPNYSSELNVNALELEDSALYLCASSPRTATRGETQYFGPGTRLLVL.

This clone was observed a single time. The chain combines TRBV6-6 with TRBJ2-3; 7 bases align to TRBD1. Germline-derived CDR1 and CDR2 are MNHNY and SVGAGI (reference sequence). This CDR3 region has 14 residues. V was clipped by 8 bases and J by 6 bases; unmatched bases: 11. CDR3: CASHHQGGDDTQYF. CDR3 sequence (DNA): TGTGCCAGCCACCACCAAGGGGGCGACGATACGCAGTATTTT.

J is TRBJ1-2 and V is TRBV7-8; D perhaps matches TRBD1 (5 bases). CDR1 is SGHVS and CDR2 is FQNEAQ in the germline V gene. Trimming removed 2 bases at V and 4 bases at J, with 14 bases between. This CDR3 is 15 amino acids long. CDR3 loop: CASSLQGSPGYGYTF. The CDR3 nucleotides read TGTGCCAGCAGCTTACAGGGATCTCCTGGCTATGGCTACACCTTC.

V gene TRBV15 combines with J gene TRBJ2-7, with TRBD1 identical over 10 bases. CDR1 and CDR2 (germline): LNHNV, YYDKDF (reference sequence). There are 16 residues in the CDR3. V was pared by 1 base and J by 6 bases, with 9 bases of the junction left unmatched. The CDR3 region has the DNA TGTGCCACCAGCAGAGGGGGGACAGGGGTCGGTCTCGAGCAGTACGTC. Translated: CATSRGGTGVGLEQYV.

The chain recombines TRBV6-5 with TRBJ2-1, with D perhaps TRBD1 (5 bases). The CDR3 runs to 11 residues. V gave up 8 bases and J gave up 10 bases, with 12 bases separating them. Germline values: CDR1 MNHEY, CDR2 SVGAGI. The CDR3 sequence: CASGAPWEQFF. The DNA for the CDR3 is TGTGCCAGCGGGGCGCCCTGGGAGCAGTTCTTC.

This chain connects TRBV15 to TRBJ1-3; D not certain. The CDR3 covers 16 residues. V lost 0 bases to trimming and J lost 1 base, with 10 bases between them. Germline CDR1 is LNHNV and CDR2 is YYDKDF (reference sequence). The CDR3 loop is CATSRDRAESGNTIYF. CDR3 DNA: TGTGCCACCAGCAGAGATCGGGCAGAGTCTGGAAACACCATATATTTT.

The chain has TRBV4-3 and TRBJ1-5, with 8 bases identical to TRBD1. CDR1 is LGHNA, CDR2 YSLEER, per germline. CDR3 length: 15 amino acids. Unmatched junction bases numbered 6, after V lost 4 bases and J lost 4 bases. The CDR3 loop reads CASSPDRGYNQPQHF. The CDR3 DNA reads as TGCGCCAGCAGCCCAGACAGGGGTTATAATCAGCCCCAGCATTTT.

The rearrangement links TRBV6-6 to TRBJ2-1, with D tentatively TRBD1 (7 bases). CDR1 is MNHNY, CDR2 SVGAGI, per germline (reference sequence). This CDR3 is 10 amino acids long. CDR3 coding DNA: TGTGCAGCAGGGGGGTCCGAGCAGTTCTTC. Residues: CAAGGSEQFF.

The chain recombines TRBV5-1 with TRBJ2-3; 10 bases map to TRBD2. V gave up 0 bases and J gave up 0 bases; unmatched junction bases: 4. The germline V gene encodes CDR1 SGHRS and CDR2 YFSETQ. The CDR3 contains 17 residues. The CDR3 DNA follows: TGCGCCAGCAGCTTGGCTGCTAGCGGGGGAAGCACAGATACGCAGTATTTT. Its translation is CASSLAASGGSTDTQYF.

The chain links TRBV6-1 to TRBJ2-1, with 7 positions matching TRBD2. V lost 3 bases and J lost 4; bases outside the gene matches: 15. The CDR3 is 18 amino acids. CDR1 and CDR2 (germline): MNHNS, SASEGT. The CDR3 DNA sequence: TGTGCCAGCAGTGAGTCAATCAGCGGGACTTACCCTTACAATGAGCAGTTCTTC. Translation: CASSESISGTYPYNEQFF.

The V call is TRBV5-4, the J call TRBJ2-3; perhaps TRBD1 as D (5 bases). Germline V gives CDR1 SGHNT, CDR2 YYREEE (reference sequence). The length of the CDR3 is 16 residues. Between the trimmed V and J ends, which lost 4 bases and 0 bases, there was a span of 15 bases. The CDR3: CASSQARGSSTDTQYF. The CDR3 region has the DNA TGTGCCAGCAGCCAGGCAAGGGGCTCTAGCACAGATACGCAGTATTTT.

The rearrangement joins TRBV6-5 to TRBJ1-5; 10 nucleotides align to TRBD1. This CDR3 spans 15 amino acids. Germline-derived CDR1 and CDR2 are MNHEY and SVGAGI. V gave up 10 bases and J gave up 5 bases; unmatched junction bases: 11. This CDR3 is CAISKGQGFDQPQHF. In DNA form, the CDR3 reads TGTGCCATATCAAAGGGACAGGGGTTCGATCAGCCCCAGCATTTT.

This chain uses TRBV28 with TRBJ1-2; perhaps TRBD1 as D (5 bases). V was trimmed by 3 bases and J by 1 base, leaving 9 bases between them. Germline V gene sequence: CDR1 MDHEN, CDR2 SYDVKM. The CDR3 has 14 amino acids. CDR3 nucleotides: TGTGCCAGCAGTTTGGGCAGGGATAACTATGGCTACACCTTC. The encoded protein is CASSLGRDNYGYTF.

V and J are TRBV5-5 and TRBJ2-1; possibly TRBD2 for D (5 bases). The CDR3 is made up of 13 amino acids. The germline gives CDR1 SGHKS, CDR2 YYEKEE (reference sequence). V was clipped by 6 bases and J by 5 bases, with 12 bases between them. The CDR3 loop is CASTLPGNNEQFF. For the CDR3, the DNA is TGTGCCAGCACCCTCCCGGGGAACAATGAGCAGTTCTTC.

The CDR3 sequence is CAVGVSGGETQYF. CDR3 DNA: TGTGCCGTGGGGGTTAGCGGGGGAGAGACCCAGTACTTC. The J gene is TRBJ2-5, the V gene TRBV25-1, with TRBD2 identical over 9 bases. Looked up from germline, CDR1 is MGHDK and CDR2 is SYGVNS. Germline trimming cut 11 bases from V and 4 bases from J; bases unmatched to any gene: 8. This CDR3 spans 13 amino acids.